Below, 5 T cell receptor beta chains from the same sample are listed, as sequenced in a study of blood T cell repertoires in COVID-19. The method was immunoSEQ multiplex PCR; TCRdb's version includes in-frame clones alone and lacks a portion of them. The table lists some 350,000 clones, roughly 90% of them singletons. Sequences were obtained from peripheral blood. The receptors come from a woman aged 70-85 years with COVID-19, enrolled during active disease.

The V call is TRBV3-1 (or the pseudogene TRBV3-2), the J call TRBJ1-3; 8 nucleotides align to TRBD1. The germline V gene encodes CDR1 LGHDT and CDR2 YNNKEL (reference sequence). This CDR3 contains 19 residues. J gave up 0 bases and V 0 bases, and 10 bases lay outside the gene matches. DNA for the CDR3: TGTGCCAGCAGCCAAGATTTTGTCGCGGACAGGGACTCTGGAAACACCATATATTTT. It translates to CASSQDFVADRDSGNTIYF.

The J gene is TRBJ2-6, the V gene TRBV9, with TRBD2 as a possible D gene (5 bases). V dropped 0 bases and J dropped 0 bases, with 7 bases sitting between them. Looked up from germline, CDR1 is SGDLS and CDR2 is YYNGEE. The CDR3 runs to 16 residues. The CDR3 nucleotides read TGTGCCAGCAGCGTAGAACGGGGCTCTGGGGCCAACGTCCTGACTTTC. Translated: CASSVERGSGANVLTF.

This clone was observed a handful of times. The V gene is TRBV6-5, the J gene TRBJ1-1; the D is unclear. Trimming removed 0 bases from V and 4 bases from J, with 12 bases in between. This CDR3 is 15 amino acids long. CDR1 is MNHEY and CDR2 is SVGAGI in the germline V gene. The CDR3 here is CASSYSRTFRTEAFF. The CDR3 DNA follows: TGTGCCAGCAGTTACTCTAGGACTTTTCGCACTGAAGCTTTCTTT.

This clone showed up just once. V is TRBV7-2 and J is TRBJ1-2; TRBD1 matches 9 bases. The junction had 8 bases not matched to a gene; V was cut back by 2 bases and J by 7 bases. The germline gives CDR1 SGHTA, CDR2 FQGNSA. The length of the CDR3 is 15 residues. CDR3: CASSLSRTGEGGYTF. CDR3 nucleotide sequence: TGTGCCAGCAGCTTATCACGGACAGGGGAGGGTGGCTACACCTTC.

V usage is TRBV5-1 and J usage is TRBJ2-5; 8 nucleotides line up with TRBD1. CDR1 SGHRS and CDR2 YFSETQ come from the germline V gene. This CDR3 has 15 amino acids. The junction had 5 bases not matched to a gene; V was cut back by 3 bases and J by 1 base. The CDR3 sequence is CASSSPQGAQETQYF. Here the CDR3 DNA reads TGCGCCAGCAGCTCACCGCAGGGGGCCCAAGAGACCCAGTACTTC.